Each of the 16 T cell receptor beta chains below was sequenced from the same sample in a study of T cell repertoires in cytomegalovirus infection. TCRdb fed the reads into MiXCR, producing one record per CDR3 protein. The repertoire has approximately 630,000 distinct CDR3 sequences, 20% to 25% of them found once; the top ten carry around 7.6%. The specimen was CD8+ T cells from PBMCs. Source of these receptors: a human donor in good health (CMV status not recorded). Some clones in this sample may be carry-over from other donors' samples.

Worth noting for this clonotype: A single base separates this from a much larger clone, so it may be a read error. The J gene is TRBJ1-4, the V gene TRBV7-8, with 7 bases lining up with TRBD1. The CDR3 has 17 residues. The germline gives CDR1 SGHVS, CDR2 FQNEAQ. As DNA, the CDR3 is TGTGTCAGCAGCTTATTCTGGTCAGGGGGGCCAGATGAAAAACTGTTTTTT. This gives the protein CVSSLFWSGGPDEKLFF.

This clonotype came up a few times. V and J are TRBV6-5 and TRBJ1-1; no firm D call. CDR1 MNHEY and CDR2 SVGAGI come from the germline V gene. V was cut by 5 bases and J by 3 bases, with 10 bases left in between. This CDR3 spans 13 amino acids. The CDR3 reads CASSPHSYTEAFF. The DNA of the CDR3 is TGTGCCAGCAGTCCCCACTCGTACACTGAAGCTTTCTTT.

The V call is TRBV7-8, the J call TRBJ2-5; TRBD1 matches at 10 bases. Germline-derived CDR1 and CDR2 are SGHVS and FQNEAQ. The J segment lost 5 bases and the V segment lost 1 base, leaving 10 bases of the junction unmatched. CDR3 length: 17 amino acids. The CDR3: CASSLGAGTGVWETQYF. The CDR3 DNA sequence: TGTGCCAGCAGCTTAGGAGCCGGGACAGGGGTATGGGAGACCCAGTACTTC.

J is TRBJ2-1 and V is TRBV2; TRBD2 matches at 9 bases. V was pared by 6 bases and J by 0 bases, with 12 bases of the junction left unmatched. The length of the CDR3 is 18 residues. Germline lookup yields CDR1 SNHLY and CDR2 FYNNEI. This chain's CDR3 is CASSLGLAGSLSYNEQFF. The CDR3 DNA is TGTGCCAGCAGCCTCGGGCTAGCGGGGAGCCTCTCCTACAATGAGCAGTTCTTC.

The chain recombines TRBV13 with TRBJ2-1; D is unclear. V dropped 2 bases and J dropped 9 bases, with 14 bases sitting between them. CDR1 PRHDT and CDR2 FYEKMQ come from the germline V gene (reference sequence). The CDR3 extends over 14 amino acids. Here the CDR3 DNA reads TGTGCCAGCAGCTTACCTGCCCTCCAGACTGAGCAGTTCTTC. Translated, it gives CASSLPALQTEQFF.

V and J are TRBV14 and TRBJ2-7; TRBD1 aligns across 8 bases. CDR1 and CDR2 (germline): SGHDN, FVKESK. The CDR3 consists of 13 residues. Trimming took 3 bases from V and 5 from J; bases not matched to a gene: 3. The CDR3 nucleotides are TGTGCCAGCAGCCACAGGGGGCAAAACGAGCAGTACTTC. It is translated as CASSHRGQNEQYF.

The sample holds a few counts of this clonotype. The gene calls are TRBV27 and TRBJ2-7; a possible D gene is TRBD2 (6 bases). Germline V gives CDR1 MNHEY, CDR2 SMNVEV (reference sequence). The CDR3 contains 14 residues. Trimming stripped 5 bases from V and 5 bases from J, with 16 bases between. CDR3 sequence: CASSRGGGWNEQYV. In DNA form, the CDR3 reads TGTGCCAGCAGTCGTGGGGGAGGTTGGAACGAGCAGTACGTC.

This CDR3 reads CSARVSLWGRGNTEAFF. DNA of the CDR3: TGCAGTGCTAGAGTTAGTTTGTGGGGGAGAGGAAACACTGAAGCTTTCTTT. The V gene is TRBV20-1, the J gene TRBJ1-1; tentatively, D is TRBD1 (5 bases). CDR1 and CDR2 from the germline V gene are DFQATT and SNEGSKA (reference sequence). With 1 base removed from V and 2 bases from J, the gap between germline ends came to 20 bases. This CDR3 spans 17 amino acids.

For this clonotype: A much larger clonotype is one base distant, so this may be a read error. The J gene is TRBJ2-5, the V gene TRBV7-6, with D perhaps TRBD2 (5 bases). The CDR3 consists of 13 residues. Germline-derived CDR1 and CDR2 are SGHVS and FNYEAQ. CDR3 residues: CANSFLAQETQYF. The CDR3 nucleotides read TGTGCCAACAGCTTTTTAGCGCAAGAGACCCAGTACTTC.

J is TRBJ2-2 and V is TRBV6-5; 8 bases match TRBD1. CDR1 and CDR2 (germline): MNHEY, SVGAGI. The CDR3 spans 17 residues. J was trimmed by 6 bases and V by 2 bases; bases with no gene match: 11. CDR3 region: CASSYQQGGPFAGELFF. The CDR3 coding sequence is TGTGCCAGCAGTTACCAACAGGGGGGCCCTTTCGCCGGGGAGCTGTTTTTT.

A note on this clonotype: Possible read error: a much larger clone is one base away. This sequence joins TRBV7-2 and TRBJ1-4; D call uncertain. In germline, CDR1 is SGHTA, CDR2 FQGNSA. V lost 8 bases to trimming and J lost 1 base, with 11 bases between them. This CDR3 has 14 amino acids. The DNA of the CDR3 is TGTACCAGCGGACTCGAACAAACTAATGAAAAACTGTTTTTT. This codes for CTSGLEQTNEKLFF.

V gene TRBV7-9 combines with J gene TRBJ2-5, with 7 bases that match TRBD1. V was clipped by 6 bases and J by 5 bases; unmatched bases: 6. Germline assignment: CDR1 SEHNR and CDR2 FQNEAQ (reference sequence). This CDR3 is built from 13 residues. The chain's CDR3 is CASRPTGVETQYF. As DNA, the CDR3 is TGTGCCAGCAGACCAACAGGGGTGGAGACCCAGTACTTC.

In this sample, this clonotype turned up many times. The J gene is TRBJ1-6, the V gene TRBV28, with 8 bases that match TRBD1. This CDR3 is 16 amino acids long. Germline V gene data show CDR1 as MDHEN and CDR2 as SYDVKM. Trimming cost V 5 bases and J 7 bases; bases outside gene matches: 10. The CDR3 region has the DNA TGTGCCAGCAGTCTTTGGACAGGGACTTTAAATTCACCCCTCCACTTT. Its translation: CASSLWTGTLNSPLHF.

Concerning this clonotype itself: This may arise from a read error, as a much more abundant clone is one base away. The CDR3, as DNA: TGTGCCAGCAGCGCCCGTATTTGGACTAACCCAGATACGCAGTATTTT. Translation gives CASSARIWTNPDTQYF. The chain uses TRBV7-2 and TRBJ2-3; weak D call: TRBD2 (6 bases). CDR3 length: 16 amino acids. V was pared by 5 bases and J by 4 bases, with 19 bases between. Germline V CDR1 and CDR2: SGHTA, FQGNSA.

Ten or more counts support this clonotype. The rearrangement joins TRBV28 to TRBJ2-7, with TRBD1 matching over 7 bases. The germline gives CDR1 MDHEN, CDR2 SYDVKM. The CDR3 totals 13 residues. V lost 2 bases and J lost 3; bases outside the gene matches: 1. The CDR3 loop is CASSLAGGYEQYV. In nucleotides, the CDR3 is TGTGCCAGCAGTTTAGCAGGGGGCTACGAGCAGTACGTC.

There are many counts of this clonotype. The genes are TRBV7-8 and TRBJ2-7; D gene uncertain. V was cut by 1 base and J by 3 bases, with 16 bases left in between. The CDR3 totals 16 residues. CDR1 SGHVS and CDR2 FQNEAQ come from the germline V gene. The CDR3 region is CASSLGSQAPYYEQYF. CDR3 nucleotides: TGTGCCAGCAGCTTAGGGTCCCAGGCACCCTACTACGAGCAGTACTTC.